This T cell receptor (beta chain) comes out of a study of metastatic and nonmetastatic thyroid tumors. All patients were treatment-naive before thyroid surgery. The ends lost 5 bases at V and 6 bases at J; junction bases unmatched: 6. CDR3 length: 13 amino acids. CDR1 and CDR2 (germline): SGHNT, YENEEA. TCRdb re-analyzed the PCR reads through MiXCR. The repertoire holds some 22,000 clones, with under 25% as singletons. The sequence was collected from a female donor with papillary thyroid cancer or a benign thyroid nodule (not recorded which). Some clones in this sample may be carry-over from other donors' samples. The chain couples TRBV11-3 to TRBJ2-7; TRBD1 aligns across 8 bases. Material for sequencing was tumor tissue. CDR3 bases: TGTGCCAGCAGCCCGGGGACAGGAGGCGAGCAGTACTTC. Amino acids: CASSPGTGGEQYF.